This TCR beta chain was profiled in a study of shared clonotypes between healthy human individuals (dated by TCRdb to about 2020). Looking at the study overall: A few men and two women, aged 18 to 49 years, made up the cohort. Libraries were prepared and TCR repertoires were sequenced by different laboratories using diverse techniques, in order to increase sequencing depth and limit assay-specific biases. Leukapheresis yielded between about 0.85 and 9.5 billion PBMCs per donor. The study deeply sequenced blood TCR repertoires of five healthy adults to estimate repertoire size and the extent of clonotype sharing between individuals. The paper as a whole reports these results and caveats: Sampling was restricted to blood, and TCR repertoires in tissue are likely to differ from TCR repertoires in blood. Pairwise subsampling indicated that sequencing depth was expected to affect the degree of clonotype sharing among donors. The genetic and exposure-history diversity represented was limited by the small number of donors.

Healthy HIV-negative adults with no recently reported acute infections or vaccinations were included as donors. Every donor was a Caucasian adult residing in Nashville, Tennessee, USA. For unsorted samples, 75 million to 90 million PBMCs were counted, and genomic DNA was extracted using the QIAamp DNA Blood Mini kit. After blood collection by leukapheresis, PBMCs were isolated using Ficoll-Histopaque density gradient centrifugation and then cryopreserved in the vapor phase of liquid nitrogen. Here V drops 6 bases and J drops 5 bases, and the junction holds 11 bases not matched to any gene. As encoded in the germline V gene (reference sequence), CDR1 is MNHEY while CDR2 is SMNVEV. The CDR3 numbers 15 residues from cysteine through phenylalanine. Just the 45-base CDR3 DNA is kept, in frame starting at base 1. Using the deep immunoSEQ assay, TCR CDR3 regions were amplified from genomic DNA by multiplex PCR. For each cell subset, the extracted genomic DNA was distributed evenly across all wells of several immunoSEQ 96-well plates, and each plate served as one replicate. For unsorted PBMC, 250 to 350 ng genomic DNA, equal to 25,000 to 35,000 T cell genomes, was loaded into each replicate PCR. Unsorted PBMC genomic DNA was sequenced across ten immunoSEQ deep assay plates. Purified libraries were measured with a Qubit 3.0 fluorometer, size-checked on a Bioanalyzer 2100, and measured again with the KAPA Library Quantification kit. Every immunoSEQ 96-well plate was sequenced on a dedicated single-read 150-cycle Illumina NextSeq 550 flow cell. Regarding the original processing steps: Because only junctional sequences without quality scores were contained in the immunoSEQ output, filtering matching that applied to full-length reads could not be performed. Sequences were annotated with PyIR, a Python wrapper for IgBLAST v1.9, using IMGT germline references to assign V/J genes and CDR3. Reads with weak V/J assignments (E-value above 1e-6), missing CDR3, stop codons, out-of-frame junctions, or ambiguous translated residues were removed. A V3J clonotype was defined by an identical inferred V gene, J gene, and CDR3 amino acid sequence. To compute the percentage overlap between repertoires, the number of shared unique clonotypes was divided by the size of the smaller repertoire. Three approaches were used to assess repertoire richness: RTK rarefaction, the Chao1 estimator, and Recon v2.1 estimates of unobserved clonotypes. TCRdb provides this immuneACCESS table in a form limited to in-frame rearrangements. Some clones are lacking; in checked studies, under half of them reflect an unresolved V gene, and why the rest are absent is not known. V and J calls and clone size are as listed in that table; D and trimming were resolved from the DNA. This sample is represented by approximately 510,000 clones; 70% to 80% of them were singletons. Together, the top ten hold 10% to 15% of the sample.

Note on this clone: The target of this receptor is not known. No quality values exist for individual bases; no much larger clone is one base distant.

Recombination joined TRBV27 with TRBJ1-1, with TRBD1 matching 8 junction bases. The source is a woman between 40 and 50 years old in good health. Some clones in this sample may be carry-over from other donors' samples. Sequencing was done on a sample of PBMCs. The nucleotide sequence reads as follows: TGTGCCAGCAGCCAAGGACAGGGAGGGAAAACTGAAGCTTTCTTT. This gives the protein CASSQGQGGKTEAFF.